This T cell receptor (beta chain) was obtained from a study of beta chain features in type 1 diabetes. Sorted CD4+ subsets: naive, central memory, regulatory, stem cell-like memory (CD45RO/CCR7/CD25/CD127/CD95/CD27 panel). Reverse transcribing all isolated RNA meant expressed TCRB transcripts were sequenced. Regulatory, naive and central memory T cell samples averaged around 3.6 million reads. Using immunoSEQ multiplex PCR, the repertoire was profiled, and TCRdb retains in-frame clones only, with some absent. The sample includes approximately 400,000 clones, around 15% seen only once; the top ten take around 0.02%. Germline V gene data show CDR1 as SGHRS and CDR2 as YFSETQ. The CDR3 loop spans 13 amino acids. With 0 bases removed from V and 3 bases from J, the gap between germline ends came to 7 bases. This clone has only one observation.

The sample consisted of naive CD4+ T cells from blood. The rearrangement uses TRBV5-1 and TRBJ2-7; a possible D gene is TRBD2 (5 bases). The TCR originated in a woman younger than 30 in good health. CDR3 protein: CASSLERDYEQYF. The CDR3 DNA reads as TGCGCCAGCAGCTTGGAACGGGACTACGAGCAGTACTTC.